This is a list of T cell receptor beta chains from one sample in a study of cytomegalovirus exposure and HLA in healthy donors. Libraries were prepared by immunoSEQ multiplex PCR; TCRdb keeps only in-frame clonotypes and omits some of them. The top ten hold roughly 1.4% of the sample, which has some 180,000 clones, around 80% seen once. The sequenced sample consisted of PBMCs. These receptors were collected from a man in his forties in good health and CMV-seronegative. Both conserved end residues are part of each CDR3. D genes are given only for firm matches. Rows may omit the clone size; those that give it use once, few, many or a size class.

V gene	D gene	clone size	J gene	CDR3 DNA	CDR3 protein
TRBV6-5	.	.	TRBJ1-4	TGTGCCAGCAGTCTCATTCGTAAGGGGGATGAAAAACTGTTTTTT	CASSLIRKGDEKLFF
TRBV7-6	TRBD2	.	TRBJ2-3	TGTGCCAGCAGCGGACGAGCGGGAGGCACAGATACGCAGTATTTT	CASSGRAGGTDTQYF
TRBV2	TRBD2	.	TRBJ2-5	TGTGCCAGCAGTGAGACTAGCGCAGTCGAGACCCAGTACTTC	CASSETSAVETQYF
TRBV10-3	.	.	TRBJ2-5	TGTGCCATCAGTGATGGACAGAAAGAGACCCAGTACTTC	CAISDGQKETQYF
TRBV4-3	TRBD1	few	TRBJ1-4	TGCGCCAGCAGCCAACTCTTTGGGACAGGGGGTGAAAAACTGTTTTTT	CASSQLFGTGGEKLFF
TRBV5-1	.	.	TRBJ2-7	TGCGCCAGCAGGCGGCAGGGGCCAAACGAGCAGTACTTC	CASRRQGPNEQYF
TRBV7-3	.	.	TRBJ2-3	TGTGCCAGCAGCTTAATGTCTCGTGGCACGACAGATACGCAGTATTTT	CASSLMSRGTTDTQYF
TRBV5-1	TRBD2	.	TRBJ2-1	TGCGCCAGCAGCGCCCTGACTAGCGGGAAGAACAATGAGCAGTTCTTC	CASSALTSGKNNEQFF
TRBV12-1	.	.	TRBJ2-3	TGTGCCAGCAGCCTACCCATCAGCGGGCCCACAGATACGCAGTATTTT	CASSLPISGPTDTQYF
TRBV20-1	.	.	TRBJ2-7	TGCAGTGCTAGCCGGGGCGAGCAGTACTTC	CSASRGEQYF
TRBV6-1	.	few	TRBJ1-1	TGTGCCAGCGTTTCCGGGGTTATGAACACTGAAGCTTTCTTT	CASVSGVMNTEAFF
TRBV27	TRBD1	once	TRBJ1-4	TGTGCCAGCAGCACCCTAAGGGCAGGGGGCATCGGGTCTAATGAAAAACTGTTTTTT	CASSTLRAGGIGSNEKLFF
TRBV9	.	.	TRBJ2-2	TGTGCCAGCAGCGTAGTCGCGAACACCGGGGAGCTGTTTTTT	CASSVVANTGELFF
TRBV29-1	.	few	TRBJ1-2	TGCAGCATGTGGGGGGGACGAGGCTACACCTTC	CSMWGGRGYTF
TRBV6-4	TRBD1	.	TRBJ2-3	TGTGCCAGCAGCCGGGACAGGGAATCAGATACGCAGTATTTT	CASSRDRESDTQYF
TRBV6-6	TRBD2	.	TRBJ2-7	TGTGCCAGCAGCCAGCGGGGGGGCAGGAACGAGCAGTACTTC	CASSQRGGRNEQYF
TRBV5-5	TRBD2	.	TRBJ2-3	TGTGCCAGCAGCCAACTAGCGGCCGTAATCGAAGGGGAGTATTTT	CASSQLAAVIEGEYF
TRBV9	.	.	TRBJ1-2	TGTGCCAGCAGCGTAGCAGCAGGGTCAGGGTATGGCTACACCTTC	CASSVAAGSGYGYTF
TRBV4-3	.	.	TRBJ1-1	TGCGCCAGCAGCCCCAAACAGGGTATAGGCACTGAAGCTTTCTTT	CASSPKQGIGTEAFF
TRBV19	TRBD2	.	TRBJ2-5	TGTGCCAGTAGTAAGTTAGCGGGAGGTTCCCAGACCCAGTACTTC	CASSKLAGGSQTQYF
TRBV5-1	TRBD2	.	TRBJ2-7	TGCGCCAGCAGCTTGGGCCCTAGCGGGTCCTCCTACGAGCAGTACTTC	CASSLGPSGSSYEQYF
TRBV13	TRBD1	.	TRBJ2-7	TGTGCCAGCAGCGGCCGACAGGGGGCCTCCTACGAGCAGTACTTC	CASSGRQGASYEQYF
TRBV6-1	TRBD2	.	TRBJ2-3	TGTGCCAGCAGCACTAGCGGGAGCAGGTATTTT	CASSTSGSRYF
TRBV28	.	.	TRBJ1-3	TGTGCCAGCAGTCTCCTGTTGGGAGGGTCTGAAAACACCATATATTTT	CASSLLLGGSENTIYF
TRBV7-2	.	.	TRBJ1-1	TGTGCCAGCAGCTTAGCACTGGGGAGGACTGAAGCTTTCTTT	CASSLALGRTEAFF
TRBV4-3	.	.	TRBJ1-2	TGCGCCAGCAGCCAAGAGGCTTTTTTGCAGGTATATGGCTACACCTTC	CASSQEAFLQVYGYTF
TRBV9	TRBD1	.	TRBJ2-3	TGTGCCAGCAGCGTAACGACAGGGTCCCTCACAGATACGCAGTATTTT	CASSVTTGSLTDTQYF
TRBV7-2	.	.	TRBJ2-3	TGTGCCAGCAGCTTGCCGCTGTCAGGTGGAGATACGCAGTATTTT	CASSLPLSGGDTQYF
TRBV19	TRBD1	.	TRBJ2-7	TGTGCCAGTAGTTCTCGAACCGGGACAGGGCGCGAGCAGTACTTC	CASSSRTGTGREQYF
TRBV14	TRBD2	once	TRBJ2-5	TGTGCCAGCAGCCAAGGCGGCGCGGGGGGTAGGGAGACCCAGTACTTC	CASSQGGAGGRETQYF
TRBV11-3	.	.	TRBJ2-3	TGTGCCAGCAGCTTAGAGGCAGACACAGATACGCAGTATTTT	CASSLEADTDTQYF
TRBV7-9	.	.	TRBJ1-5	TGTGCCAGCAGCTTAGCGGGGGCAGATTCACATCAGCCCCAGCATTTT	CASSLAGADSHQPQHF
TRBV6-1	.	.	TRBJ1-2	TGTGCCAGACGAGGGAATGGCTACACCTTC	CARRGNGYTF
TRBV6-6	.	few	TRBJ2-3	TGTGCCAGCAGGACGAGGACAGAACTCACAGATACGCAGTATTTT	CASRTRTELTDTQYF
TRBV7-3	TRBD1	.	TRBJ2-5	TGTGCCAGCAGCTGGGTCTCGAACAGGGGAGAGACCCAGTACTTC	CASSWVSNRGETQYF
TRBV27	.	.	TRBJ2-3	TGTGCCAGCAGTTTAGTGCTAGCCACAGATACGCAGTATTTT	CASSLVLATDTQYF
TRBV4-3	.	.	TRBJ2-1	TGCGCCAGCAGCCAAAGCGACTACAGCTCCTACAATGAGCAGTTCTTC	CASSQSDYSSYNEQFF
TRBV6-6	.	.	TRBJ2-3	TGTGCCAGCAGTTACGGCAGTCACACAGATACGCAGTATTTT	CASSYGSHTDTQYF
TRBV2	.	.	TRBJ2-3	TGTGCCATCCTAGGTGGTAGCAAGGATACGCAGTATTTT	CAILGGSKDTQYF
TRBV5-1	TRBD1	.	TRBJ1-4	TGCGCCAGCAGCCCACCGGGACAGGTGAATGAAAAACTGTTTTTT	CASSPPGQVNEKLFF
TRBV6-5	TRBD1	few	TRBJ2-7	TGTGCCAGCAGTTACCAAAACAGGGGCCAAACCAACGAGCAGTACTTC	CASSYQNRGQTNEQYF
TRBV20-1	.	few	TRBJ2-7	TGCAGTGCTAGAAGAGGCTACGAGCAGTACTTC	CSARRGYEQYF
TRBV30	.	.	TRBJ2-6	TGTGCCTGGAGTGTAGGGGTCCTGGGGGCCAACGTCCTGACTTTC	CAWSVGVLGANVLTF
TRBV7-6	TRBD1	.	TRBJ2-7	TGTGCCAGCAGCTTCGGGACAGGGCCCTACGAGCAGTACTTC	CASSFGTGPYEQYF